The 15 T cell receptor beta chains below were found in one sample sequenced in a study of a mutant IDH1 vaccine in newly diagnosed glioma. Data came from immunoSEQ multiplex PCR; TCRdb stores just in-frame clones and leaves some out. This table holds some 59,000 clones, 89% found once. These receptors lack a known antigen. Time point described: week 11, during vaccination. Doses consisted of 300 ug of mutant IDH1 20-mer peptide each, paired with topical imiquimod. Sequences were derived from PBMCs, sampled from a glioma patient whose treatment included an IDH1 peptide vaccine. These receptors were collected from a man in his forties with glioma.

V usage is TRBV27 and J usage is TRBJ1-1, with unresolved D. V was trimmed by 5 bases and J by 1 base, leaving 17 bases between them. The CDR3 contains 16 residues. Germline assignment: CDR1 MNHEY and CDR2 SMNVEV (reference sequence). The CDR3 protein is CASSPPRRQANTEAFF. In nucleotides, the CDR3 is TGTGCCAGCAGTCCACCCCGGCGGCAGGCGAACACTGAAGCTTTCTTT.

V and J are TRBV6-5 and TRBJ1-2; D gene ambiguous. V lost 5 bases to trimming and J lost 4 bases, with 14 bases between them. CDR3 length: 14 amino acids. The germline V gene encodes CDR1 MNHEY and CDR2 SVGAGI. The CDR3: CASSPLGNGYGYTF. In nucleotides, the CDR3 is TGTGCCAGCAGTCCCCTCGGTAATGGCTATGGCTACACCTTC.

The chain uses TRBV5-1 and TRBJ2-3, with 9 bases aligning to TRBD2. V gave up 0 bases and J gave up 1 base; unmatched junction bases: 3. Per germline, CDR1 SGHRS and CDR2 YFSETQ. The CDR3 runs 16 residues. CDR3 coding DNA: TGCGCCAGCAGCTTGGTGGCTAGCGGGGGCACAGATACGCAGTATTTT. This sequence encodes CASSLVASGGTDTQYF.

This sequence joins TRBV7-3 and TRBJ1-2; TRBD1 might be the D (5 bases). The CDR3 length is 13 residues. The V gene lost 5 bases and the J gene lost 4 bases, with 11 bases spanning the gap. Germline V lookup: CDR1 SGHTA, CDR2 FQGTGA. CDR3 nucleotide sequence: TGTGCCAGCAGCCCGACAGAAGGCTATGGCTACACCTTC. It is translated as CASSPTEGYGYTF.

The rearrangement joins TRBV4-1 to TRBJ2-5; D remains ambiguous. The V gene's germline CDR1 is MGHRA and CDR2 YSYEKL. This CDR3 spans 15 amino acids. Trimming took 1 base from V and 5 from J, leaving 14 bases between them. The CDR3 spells CASSQVLFIGETQYF. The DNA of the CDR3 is TGCGCCAGCAGCCAAGTTTTGTTTATAGGTGAGACCCAGTACTTC.

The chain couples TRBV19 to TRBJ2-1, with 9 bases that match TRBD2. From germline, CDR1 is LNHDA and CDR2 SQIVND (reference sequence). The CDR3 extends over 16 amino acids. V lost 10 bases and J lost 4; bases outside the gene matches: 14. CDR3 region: CATRGGSGSWYNEQFF. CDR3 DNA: TGTGCCACCAGGGGGGGTAGCGGGAGTTGGTACAATGAGCAGTTCTTC. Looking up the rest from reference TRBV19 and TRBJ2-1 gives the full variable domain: DGGITQSPKYLFRKEGQNVTLSCEQNLNHDAMYWYRQDPGQGLRLIYYSQIVNDFQKGDIAEGYSVSREKKESFPLTVTSAQKNPTAFYLCATRGGSGSWYNEQFFGPGTRLTVL.

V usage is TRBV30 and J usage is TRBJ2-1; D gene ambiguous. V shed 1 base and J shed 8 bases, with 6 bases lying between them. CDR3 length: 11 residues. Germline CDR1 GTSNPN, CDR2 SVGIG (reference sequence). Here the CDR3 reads CAWSGLDEQFF. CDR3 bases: TGTGCCTGGAGTGGACTTGATGAGCAGTTCTTC. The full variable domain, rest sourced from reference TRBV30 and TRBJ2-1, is SQTIHQWPATLVQPVGSPLSLECTVEGTSNPNLYWYRQAAGRGLQLLFYSVGIGQISSEVPQNLSASRPQDRQFILSSKKLLLSDSGFYLCAWSGLDEQFFGPGTRLTVL.

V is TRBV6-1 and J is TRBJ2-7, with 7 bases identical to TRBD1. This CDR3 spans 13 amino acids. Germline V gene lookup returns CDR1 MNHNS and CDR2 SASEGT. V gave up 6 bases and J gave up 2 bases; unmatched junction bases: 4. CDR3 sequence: CASRYRGTYEQYV. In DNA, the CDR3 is TGTGCCAGCAGATACAGGGGTACCTACGAGCAGTACGTC.

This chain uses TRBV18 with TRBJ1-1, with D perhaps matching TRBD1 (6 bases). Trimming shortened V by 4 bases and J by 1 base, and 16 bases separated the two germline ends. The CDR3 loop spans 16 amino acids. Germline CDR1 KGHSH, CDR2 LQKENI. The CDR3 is CASSRVQGVKNTEAFF. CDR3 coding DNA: TGTGCCAGCTCACGCGTACAGGGAGTTAAGAACACTGAAGCTTTCTTT.

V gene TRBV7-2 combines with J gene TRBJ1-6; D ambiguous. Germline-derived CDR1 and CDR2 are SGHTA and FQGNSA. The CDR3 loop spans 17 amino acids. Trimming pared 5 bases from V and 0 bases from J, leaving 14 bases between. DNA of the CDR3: TGTGCCAGCAGCGTAAAAGTCGGGAGCTCCTATAATTCACCCCTCCACTTT. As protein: CASSVKVGSSYNSPLHF.

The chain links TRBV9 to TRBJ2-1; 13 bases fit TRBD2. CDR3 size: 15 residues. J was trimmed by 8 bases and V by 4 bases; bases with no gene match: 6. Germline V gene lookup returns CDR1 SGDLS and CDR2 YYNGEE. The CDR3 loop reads CASSPLAGGRDEQFF. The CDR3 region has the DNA TGTGCCAGCAGCCCACTAGCGGGGGGGCGGGATGAGCAGTTCTTC.

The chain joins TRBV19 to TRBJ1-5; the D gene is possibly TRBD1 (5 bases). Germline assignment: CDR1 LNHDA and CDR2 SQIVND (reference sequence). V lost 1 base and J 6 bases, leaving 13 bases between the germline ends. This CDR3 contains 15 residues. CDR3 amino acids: CASSIGAGTGQPQHF. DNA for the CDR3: TGTGCCAGTAGTATAGGGGCAGGGACGGGTCAGCCCCAGCATTTT.

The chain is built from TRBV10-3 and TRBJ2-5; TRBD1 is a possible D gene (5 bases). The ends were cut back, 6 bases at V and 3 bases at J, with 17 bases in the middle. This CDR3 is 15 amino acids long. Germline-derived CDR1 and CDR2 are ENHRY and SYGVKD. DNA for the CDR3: TGTGCCATCAGGCCCCAATCGGGCAGGGAAGAGACCCAGTACTTC. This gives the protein CAIRPQSGREETQYF.

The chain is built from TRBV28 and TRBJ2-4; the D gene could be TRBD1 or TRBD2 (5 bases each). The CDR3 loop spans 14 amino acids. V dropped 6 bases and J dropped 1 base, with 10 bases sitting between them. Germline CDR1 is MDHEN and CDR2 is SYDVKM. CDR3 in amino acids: CASREWGAKNIQYF. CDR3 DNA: TGTGCCAGCAGGGAGTGGGGGGCCAAAAACATTCAGTACTTC.

The CDR3 spells CASSQDGTGGTDTQYF. In nucleotides, the CDR3 is TGCGCCAGCAGCCAGGACGGGACAGGAGGCACAGATACGCAGTATTTT. The V call is TRBV4-3, the J call TRBJ2-3, with 8 bases identical to TRBD1. V dropped 3 bases and J dropped 1; count of bases not matched to a gene: 6. The CDR3 has 16 residues. The V gene's germline CDR1 is LGHNA and CDR2 YSLEER.